A selection of T cell receptor beta chains follows, all from one sample in a study of human T cells and chemical hapten exposure. Using its own MiXCR run on the RACE reads, TCRdb lists one record per CDR3 protein. Seen here are about 82,000 distinct CDR3 sequences, approximately 12% observed once, and the top ten hold approximately 5.2%. Specimen: whole blood, collected in connection with sensitization to the hapten diphenylcyclopropenone (DPC). These receptors came from a woman aged 45-59 years with alopecia areata. Some clones in this sample may be carry-over from other donors' samples. Both conserved end residues are part of each CDR3. The order of the fields is D gene, V gene, J gene, clone size, CDR3 DNA, CDR3 protein. The D gene is left open where the match is weak. Not all rows give a size; the values are once, few, many and, for expanded clones, a class.

>NA|TRBV19|TRBJ1-5|once
TGTGCCAGTAGTATTGGCGCAATGGGTCAGCCCCAGCATTTT
CASSIGAMGQPQHF
>TRBD2|TRBV19|TRBJ2-1|many
TGTGCCAGTAGCCGACTAGCGGGAGGACATGAGCAGTTCTTC
CASSRLAGGHEQFF
>TRBD1|TRBV5-4|TRBJ2-3|few
TGTGCCAGCAGCTTGGGGACAGGGGGGTCGAATACGCAGTATTTT
CASSLGTGGSNTQYF
>NA|TRBV7-2|TRBJ2-6|many
TGTGCCAGCAGCTTAGCGCCCCCGACATACCAGGGGACCTCTGGGGCCAACGTCCTGACTTTC
CASSLAPPTYQGTSGANVLTF
>NA|TRBV6-5|TRBJ2-1|NA
TGTGCCAGCAGTTACAGGCCCTACAATGAGCAGTTCTTC
CASSYRPYNEQFF
>NA|TRBV29-1|TRBJ1-1|NA
TGCAGCGCCCGTCGGAACACTGAAGCTTTCTTT
CSARRNTEAFF
>TRBD2|TRBV20-1|TRBJ2-3|many
TGCAGTGCTGTGGGGGGGGGAACAGATACGCAGTATTTT
CSAVGGGTDTQYF
>NA|TRBV10-1|TRBJ1-2|NA
TGCGCCAGCAGTGAGAACCCAGGCGCTAACTATGGCTACACCTTC
CASSENPGANYGYTF
>NA|TRBV6-8|TRBJ1-1|few
TGTGCCAGCAGATATTGGGGCAGGACTGAAGCTTTCTTT
CASRYWGRTEAFF
>TRBD2|TRBV7-2|TRBJ2-3|NA
TGTGCCAGTACTAGCGGGACTAGCACAGATACGCAGTATTTT
CASTSGTSTDTQYF
>NA|TRBV9|TRBJ1-2|NA
TGTGCCAGCAGCCCCAGTACAGAACGAAACTATGGCTACACCTTC
CASSPSTERNYGYTF
>NA|TRBV4-2|TRBJ1-2|few
TGTGCCAGCAGCCAAGAAGGTGGCGGGCGCGATGGCTACACCTTC
CASSQEGGGRDGYTF
>TRBD1|TRBV29-1|TRBJ2-7|few
TGCAGCGTGCAGGGACAGGGCTACGAGCAGTACTTC
CSVQGQGYEQYF